The entry below describes one T cell receptor (beta chain). The data were obtained in a study of OX40 agonist ivuxolimab in advanced cancers. Looking at the study overall: With ivuxolimab, an agonistic anti-OX40 (CD134) antibody, patients were treated. Every 2 weeks, patients received ivuxolimab intravenously, dosed at 0.01 to 10 mg/kg. Partial responses were observed in three patients, of whom one had hepatocellular carcinoma and two had cutaneous melanoma.

Sequencing used immunoSEQ multiplex PCR; TCRdb keeps in-frame clones, though not all of them. The sample includes 75,000 to 100,000 clones, about four fifths of them seen just once. Germline V gene data show CDR1 as SGHVT and CDR2 as SQSDAQ. The trim removed 4 bases at V and 7 bases at J, leaving 11 bases unmatched. CDR3 length: 16 amino acids. The chain carries TRBV7-4 and TRBJ2-7; 12 bases fit TRBD2. The source was CD4+ or CD8+ T cells sorted from blood, collected in a trial of the OX40 agonist ivuxolimab. The receptor comes from an adult with an advanced solid tumor such as melanoma, head and neck, liver or kidney cancer. The CDR3 nucleotides are TGTGCCAGCAGCTCGCGCCTAGCGGGAGGGCCGGGTGAGCAGTACTTC. Its translation is CASSSRLAGGPGEQYF. The full variable domain, rest sourced from reference TRBV7-4 and TRBJ2-7, is GAGVSQSPRYKVAKRGRDVALRCDSISGHVTLYWYRQTLGQGSEVLTYSQSDAQRDKSGRPSGRFSAERPERSVSTLKIQRTEQGDSAVYLCASSSRLAGGPGEQYFGPGTRLTVT.